The following is a T cell receptor beta chain sequence with its context. Its antigen is still unknown. The data were obtained in a study of cytomegalovirus exposure and HLA in healthy donors. Study observations and caveats: TRBV6-2, TRBV6-3 and other indistinguishable V segments were excluded. Equally common other TCR beta chains were less clonally expanded than HLA-associated ones, a later analysis found. What a later analysis showed was that several of the most significant clusters appeared linked to common viral pathogens.

This CDR3 spans 12 amino acids. CDR1 and CDR2 from the germline V gene are MGHDK and SYGVNS. Trimming removed 8 bases from V and 7 bases from J; junction bases left unmatched: 7. The PCR contained 60 Vbeta and 13 Jbeta primers. Source study methods: In a later analysis, of about 80 million unique beta chains, roughly 9.9 million appeared in at least two donors. Produced via immunoSEQ multiplex PCR; TCRdb's table is partial and in-frame only. V, J and clone size were drawn from that table, and D and trimming were deduced from the DNA. The sample consists of fewer than 200,000 clones, 65% to 90% of them appearing once.

The sequence derives from a girl aged 2-15 years in good health and CMV-seropositive. V usage is TRBV25-1 and J usage is TRBJ2-7, with 8 bases lining up with TRBD1. Sequencing was performed on PBMCs. In DNA form, the CDR3 reads TGTGCCAGCTCCAGGGGGCGGGGAGAGCAGTACTTC. Its translation: CASSRGRGEQYF.